One and the same sample provided the 27 T cell receptor beta chains below, sequenced in a study of blood T cell repertoires in COVID-19. Method: immunoSEQ multiplex PCR; TCRdb's copy keeps in-frame clones and lacks some. Among a few hundred thousand clones listed, approximately 84% were seen once. Sequences were obtained from peripheral blood. The receptors here all came from a person aged 65 to 85 with COVID-19, enrolled during active disease.

J is TRBJ2-3 and V is TRBV9; TRBD2 agrees at 11 bases. This CDR3 spans 15 amino acids. Germline CDR1 SGDLS, CDR2 YYNGEE. Germline trimming cut 4 bases from V and 5 bases from J; bases unmatched to any gene: 6. The CDR3 DNA is TGTGCCAGCAGCAATAGCGGGGGGGCCCAAGATACGCAGTATTTT. It translates to CASSNSGGAQDTQYF. The complete variable domain, with remaining parts taken from reference TRBV9 and TRBJ2-3, reads DSGVTQTPKHLITATGQRVTLRCSPRSGDLSVYWYQQSLDQGLQFLIQYYNGEERAKGNILERFSAQQFPDLHSELNLSSLELGDSALYFCASSNSGGAQDTQYFGPGTRLTVL.

This chain uses TRBV9 with TRBJ1-1; D may be TRBD1 (6 bases). Germline CDR1 is SGDLS and CDR2 is YYNGEE. The CDR3 length is 16 residues. The germline V and J ends were trimmed by 0 bases and 1 base, with 13 bases remaining between them. The CDR3 DNA sequence: TGTGCCAGCAGCGTAGAACCGGGACAAACGAACACTGAAGCTTTCTTT. This gives the protein CASSVEPGQTNTEAFF.

The chain carries TRBV5-4 and TRBJ1-2, with a weak D call TRBD1 (5 bases). This CDR3 has 13 residues. Deletions cut 5 bases from V and 2 bases from J, with 10 bases between. CDR1 and CDR2 from the germline V gene are SGHNT and YYREEE (reference sequence). In DNA form, the CDR3 reads TGTGCCAGCAGGGGGGGGGTCAACTATGGCTACACCTTC. Translating it yields CASRGGVNYGYTF.

The genes are TRBV13 and TRBJ2-7; 9 bases agree with TRBD2. V was pared by 5 bases and J by 4 bases, with 15 bases of the junction left unmatched. Per the germline V gene, CDR1 is PRHDT and CDR2 is FYEKMQ (reference sequence). The CDR3 loop spans 17 amino acids. CDR3 region: CASSRPGVSGSRYEQYF. In nucleotides, the CDR3 is TGTGCCAGCAGCCGCCCCGGGGTTAGCGGGAGTCGGTACGAGCAGTACTTC.

V is TRBV19 and J is TRBJ1-6; 8 nucleotides line up with TRBD1. The CDR3 is 15 residues long. V shed 5 bases and J 9 bases; nucleotides not matched to a gene: 9. The germline CDR1 and CDR2 sequences are LNHDA and SQIVND (reference sequence). The CDR3 region has the DNA TGTGCCAGTAGTCCTCAGGACAGGGAGGTTTCACCCCTCCACTTT. The encoded protein is CASSPQDREVSPLHF.

V and J are TRBV28 and TRBJ2-7; possibly TRBD2 for D (5 bases). V was cut by 3 bases and J by 4 bases, with 7 bases left in between. Germline assignment: CDR1 MDHEN and CDR2 SYDVKM. The length of the CDR3 is 12 residues. The CDR3 loop reads CASSFLAYEQYF. The CDR3 DNA follows: TGTGCCAGCAGTTTTCTAGCATACGAGCAGTACTTC.

This sequence joins TRBV7-2 and TRBJ1-5; 7 bases are a match to TRBD1. The CDR3 is 14 amino acids. Germline trimming cut 1 base from V and 9 bases from J; bases unmatched to any gene: 6. Germline assignment: CDR1 SGHTA and CDR2 FQGNSA. CDR3 DNA: TGTGCCAGCAGCTTAGACGAGGGGGCACGGCCCCAGCATTTT. Translated, it gives CASSLDEGARPQHF.

In this sample, this clone turned up once. This sequence joins TRBV6-5 and TRBJ1-4, with D unresolved. Germline V gene data show CDR1 as MNHEY and CDR2 as SVGAGI. Trimming cost V 5 bases and J 5 bases, with 6 bases left between them. This CDR3 is 12 amino acids long. CDR3 amino acids: CASSKRNEKLFF. The CDR3 nucleotides read TGTGCCAGCAGTAAACGGAATGAAAAACTGTTTTTT.

The chain is built from TRBV19 and TRBJ2-5, with TRBD1 matching over 7 bases. This CDR3 spans 14 amino acids. Losses at the gene ends were 5 bases for V and 4 bases for J; bases not matched to a gene: 7. The V gene's germline CDR1 is LNHDA and CDR2 SQIVND (reference sequence). The CDR3 nucleotides read TGTGCCAGTAGTGGCCGGGACAGTGGAGAGACCCAGTACTTC. It translates to CASSGRDSGETQYF.

This clone was counted between two and nine times. The chain uses TRBV15 and TRBJ2-7; perhaps TRBD2 as D (7 bases). The CDR3 has 14 residues. V shed 8 bases and J shed 3 bases, with 17 bases lying between them. Germline assignment: CDR1 LNHNV and CDR2 YYDKDF (reference sequence). CDR3 residues: CATRGGGPLYEQYF. In DNA, the CDR3 is TGTGCCACCCGCGGCGGGGGCCCACTCTACGAGCAGTACTTC.

The V and J genes are TRBV27 and TRBJ2-3, with D perhaps matching TRBD2 (5 bases). Germline assignment: CDR1 MNHEY and CDR2 SMNVEV (reference sequence). The CDR3 consists of 14 residues. The ends were cut back, 4 bases at V and 5 bases at J, with 13 bases in the middle. CDR3 sequence (DNA): TGTGCCAGCAGTTCCGGTCGGGGTTTAGATACGCAGTATTTT. The encoded protein is CASSSGRGLDTQYF.

This clone was seen a handful of times. V gene TRBV14 combines with J gene TRBJ1-2; the match to TRBD1 covers 9 bases. The V gene's germline CDR1 is SGHDN and CDR2 FVKESK. The V and J ends lost 3 bases and 2 bases, in that order; junction bases with no gene match: 4. This CDR3 comprises 15 residues. The CDR3 loop is CASSQRTGANYGYTF. The CDR3 DNA reads as TGTGCCAGCAGCCAGAGGACAGGGGCCAACTATGGCTACACCTTC.

This clone was seen a handful of times. The V call is TRBV20-1, the J call TRBJ1-5; D possibly corresponds to TRBD1 (5 bases). Trimming took 2 bases from V and 6 from J, leaving 5 bases between them. Germline V gene sequence: CDR1 DFQATT, CDR2 SNEGSKA (reference sequence). CDR3 length: 11 residues. DNA of the CDR3: TGCAGTGCTAGAACAGGTCAGCCCCAGCATTTT. Translation gives CSARTGQPQHF.

The V gene is TRBV6-1, the J gene TRBJ2-5; 10 positions agree with TRBD1. V trimming: 3 bases; J trimming: 10 bases; junction bases outside the gene matches: 5. Germline CDR1 is MNHNS and CDR2 is SASEGT. This CDR3 region has 13 residues. CDR3: CASSEGTGVDQYF. For the CDR3, the DNA is TGTGCCAGCAGTGAGGGGACAGGGGTGGACCAGTACTTC.

The rearrangement uses TRBV29-1 and TRBJ2-7, with 12 bases matching TRBD2. The CDR3 is 14 residues long. J gave up 4 bases and V 6 bases, and 7 bases lay outside the gene matches. The V gene's germline CDR1 is SQVTM and CDR2 ANQGSEA. The CDR3 DNA follows: TGCAGCGTCGTGACTAGCGGGAGTTTATACGAGCAGTACTTC. Protein product: CSVVTSGSLYEQYF.

The chain carries TRBV6-6 and TRBJ1-4; D is undetermined. The CDR3 sequence is 15 residues long. Germline V gene sequence: CDR1 MNHNY, CDR2 SVGAGI (reference sequence). V was shortened by 6 bases and J by 1 base, with 12 bases between the two germline ends. The DNA for the CDR3 is TGTGCCAGCAGCGACGGACGGGAAACTAATGAAAAACTGTTTTTT. This encodes CASSDGRETNEKLFF.

The CDR3 DNA reads TGTGCCAGCAGTGGTGGCCGACAGAGCACTGAAGCTTTCTTT. Its protein is CASSGGRQSTEAFF. This sequence joins TRBV2 and TRBJ1-1; D is perhaps TRBD1 (5 bases). V was shortened by 4 bases and J by 4 bases, with 13 bases between the two germline ends. The CDR3 totals 14 residues. Germline lookup yields CDR1 SNHLY and CDR2 FYNNEI. The full variable domain, its missing parts supplied by reference TRBV2 and TRBJ1-1, is EPEVTQTPSHQVTQMGQEVILRCVPISNHLYFYWYRQILGQKVEFLVSFYNNEISEKSEIFDDQFSVERPDGSNFTLKIRSTKLEDSAMYFCASSGGRQSTEAFFGQGTRLTVV.

The genes are TRBV6-5 and TRBJ1-1; 7 bases match TRBD1. This CDR3 contains 14 residues. Germline assignment: CDR1 MNHEY and CDR2 SVGAGI. V was pared by 6 bases and J by 6 bases, with 10 bases of the junction left unmatched. The CDR3 protein is CASSHMTGSAEAFF. The CDR3 DNA is TGTGCCAGCAGCCACATGACAGGGTCCGCTGAAGCTTTCTTT.

The rearrangement uses TRBV18 and TRBJ1-5, with TRBD1 matching 7 bases. V shed 3 bases and J 7 bases; nucleotides not matched to a gene: 9. Germline CDR1 reads KGHSH; CDR2 reads LQKENI. CDR3 length: 15 amino acids. CDR3 sequence (DNA): TGTGCCAGCTCACCTGAGACAGGGTCTGAACAGCCCCAGCATTTT. Translation gives CASSPETGSEQPQHF.

This rearrangement joins TRBV11-2 to TRBJ1-1, with a tentative D call TRBD1 (6 bases). Germline lookup yields CDR1 SGHAT and CDR2 FQNNGV. The CDR3 spans 15 residues. V lost 5 bases and J 4 bases, leaving 17 bases between the germline ends. The CDR3 sequence: CASSLGSTRGTEAFF. The CDR3 DNA reads as TGTGCCAGCAGCCTAGGATCAACCAGGGGCACTGAAGCTTTCTTT.

The rearrangement links TRBV3-1 (or the pseudogene TRBV3-2) to TRBJ2-7, with TRBD2 identical over 8 bases. Germline CDR1 and CDR2: LGHDT and YNNKEL (reference sequence). The CDR3 runs to 14 residues. Losses at the gene ends were 3 bases for V and 2 bases for J; bases not matched to a gene: 3. CDR3 region: CASSQGLVPYEQYF. DNA for the CDR3: TGTGCCAGCAGCCAGGGACTAGTCCCCTACGAGCAGTACTTC.

The CDR3 DNA follows: TGTGCCAGCAGTTATCGGGACAGACTTTACGAGCAGTACTTC. Its protein product is CASSYRDRLYEQYF. The gene calls are TRBV6-2 or TRBV6-3 and TRBJ2-7; 7 bases line up with TRBD1. This CDR3 is built from 14 residues. The ends lost 3 bases at V and 4 bases at J; junction bases unmatched: 6. Germline assignment: CDR1 MNHEY and CDR2 SVGEGT.

This rearrangement joins TRBV3-1 (or the pseudogene TRBV3-2) to TRBJ2-1; a weak D match, TRBD2 (6 bases). Trimming removed 0 bases from V and 14 bases from J, with 11 bases in between. CDR1 LGHDT and CDR2 YNNKEL come from the germline V gene (reference sequence). CDR3 length: 12 residues. The CDR3 region is CASSQDRRDKFF. The CDR3 region has the DNA TGTGCCAGCAGCCAAGACAGGCGGGATAAGTTCTTC.

This sequence joins TRBV5-8 and TRBJ2-3, with D perhaps matching TRBD1 (5 bases). V was trimmed by 4 bases and J by 6 bases, leaving 9 bases between them. This CDR3 comprises 12 residues. Looked up from germline, CDR1 is SGHTS and CDR2 is YDEGEE. The CDR3 protein is CASSGNRDTQYF. As DNA, the CDR3 is TGTGCCAGCAGCGGAAACAGGGATACGCAGTATTTT.

This clone was detected once. The V call is TRBV5-1, the J call TRBJ1-1; D ambiguous. Trimming took off 0 bases at V and 1 base at J, with 7 bases between the two ends. CDR1 and CDR2 from the germline V gene are SGHRS and YFSETQ. The CDR3 totals 14 residues. CDR3 amino acids: CASSLEARNTEAFF. The CDR3 DNA reads TGCGCCAGCAGCTTGGAAGCCCGGAACACTGAAGCTTTCTTT.

Points on this clone: The same CDR3 is also encoded by other DNA sequences in this sample. The rearrangement joins TRBV28 to TRBJ1-4, with D uncertain. The CDR3 consists of 11 residues. Trimming pared 4 bases from V and 6 bases from J, leaving 3 bases between. Germline V gene sequence: CDR1 MDHEN, CDR2 SYDVKM. The CDR3 DNA reads as TGTGCCAGCAGTTCAGATGAAAAACTGTTTTTT. Translation: CASSSDEKLFF.

This chain links TRBV18 with TRBJ2-7; the D gene is possibly TRBD1 (6 bases). Germline V gene lookup returns CDR1 KGHSH and CDR2 LQKENI. Trimming removed 5 bases at V and 5 bases at J, with 10 bases between. This CDR3 has 12 residues. This CDR3 is CASSNRVNEQYF. CDR3 in DNA: TGTGCCAGCTCAAACAGGGTCAACGAGCAGTACTTC.